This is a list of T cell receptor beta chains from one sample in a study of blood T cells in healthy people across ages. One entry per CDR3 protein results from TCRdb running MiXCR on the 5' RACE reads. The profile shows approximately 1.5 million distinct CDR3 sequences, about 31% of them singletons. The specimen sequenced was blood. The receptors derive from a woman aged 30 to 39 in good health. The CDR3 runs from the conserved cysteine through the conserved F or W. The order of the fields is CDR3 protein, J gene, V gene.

CDR3: CSVESQGLGETQYF
J: TRBJ2-5
V: TRBV29-1

CDR3: CSAGEAGTGGYGYTF
J: TRBJ1-2
V: TRBV20-1

CDR3: CASSRDRGPTTGELFF
J: TRBJ2-2
V: TRBV5-1

CDR3: CSARETSGRVQETQYF
J: TRBJ2-5
V: TRBV20-1

CDR3: CASSSSHKTSGGSRNEQFF
J: TRBJ2-1
V: TRBV7-3

CDR3: CSARPSSGLSSYNEQFF
J: TRBJ2-1
V: TRBV20-1

CDR3: CANSYFGTGQETQYF
J: TRBJ2-5
V: TRBV6-6

CDR3: CSVGQGARNEQFF
J: TRBJ2-1
V: TRBV29-1

CDR3: CSAMPGLAKEAQYF
J: TRBJ2-5
V: TRBV20-1

CDR3: CASSYSSGGAGQQFF
J: TRBJ2-1
V: TRBV6-5

CDR3: CASSQGGGPNQPQHF
J: TRBJ1-5
V: TRBV3-1

CDR3: CASSHRVGSYEQYF
J: .
V: TRBV3-1

CDR3: CASSYDSGLAGSNTQYF
J: TRBJ2-3
V: TRBV6-5

CDR3: CASSPRQGNHEQYF
J: TRBJ2-7
V: TRBV18

CDR3: CASSEKSGGQETQYF
J: TRBJ2-5
V: TRBV10-2

CDR3: CASSTSGLSTGEQFF
J: TRBJ2-1
V: TRBV5-6

CDR3: CASSGYRDLYGYTF
J: TRBJ1-2
V: TRBV9

CDR3: CASRPKLAYEQYF
J: TRBJ2-7
V: TRBV2

CDR3: CASSQDQSRGISGEQFF
J: TRBJ2-1
V: TRBV4-2

CDR3: CASSWAPAGGSDGYTF
J: TRBJ1-2
V: TRBV5-1

CDR3: CSAKHATNEKLFF
J: TRBJ1-4
V: TRBV20-1

CDR3: CASSLDGGRADTQYF
J: TRBJ2-3
V: TRBV7-2